One sample yielded the 14 T cell receptor beta chains listed below, sequenced in a study of T cells in Graves' hyperthyroidism and ophthalmopathy. Authors of the study amplified TCR beta CDR3 regions from RNA transcripts. Using the HTBI primer set, a first-round RT-PCR was run on the TCR CDR3. Each CDR3 protein gets one entry after TCRdb re-called the multiplex PCR reads with MiXCR. The sample comprises hundreds of thousands of distinct CDR3 sequences, more than 12% of which are singletons, and less than 35% rests with the top ten. The sequenced material came from blood. The receptors here all came from a woman in her twenties or thirties with Graves' hyperthyroidism.

This chain uses TRBV27 with TRBJ2-3; TRBD2 matches 9 bases. Unmatched junction bases numbered 7, after V lost 5 bases and J lost 4 bases. Germline values: CDR1 MNHEY, CDR2 SMNVEV (reference sequence). This CDR3 comprises 15 residues. The CDR3 region is CASSPLAGVPDTQYF. CDR3 bases: TGTGCCAGCAGTCCATTAGCGGGAGTCCCAGATACGCAGTATTTT.

This clonotype was recorded at least ten times. V usage is TRBV3-1 and J usage is TRBJ2-7; D is perhaps TRBD1 or TRBD2 (5 bases each). V gave up 4 bases and J gave up 0 bases, with 10 bases separating them. Germline lookup yields CDR1 LGHDT and CDR2 YNNKEL (reference sequence). This CDR3 has 14 residues. CDR3 coding DNA: TGTGCCAGCAGCCCCCGGGACGGCTCCTACGAGCAGTACTTC. Protein sequence: CASSPRDGSYEQYF.

This clonotype was seen a few times. The chain is built from TRBV27 and TRBJ2-7; D possibly corresponds to TRBD2 (6 bases). The CDR3 runs 15 residues. Germline V gives CDR1 MNHEY, CDR2 SMNVEV (reference sequence). V was trimmed by 3 bases and J by 3 bases, leaving 15 bases between them. In DNA form, the CDR3 reads TGTGCCAGCAGTTTTGGGGAGGTCGTTGTCTACGAGCAGTACTTC. This gives the protein CASSFGEVVVYEQYF.

This clonotype was detected ten times or more. V usage is TRBV19 and J usage is TRBJ2-1; TRBD2 matches at 7 bases. The CDR3 loop spans 17 amino acids. With V trimmed by 6 bases and J by 0 bases, 11 bases remained unmatched. The germline gives CDR1 LNHDA, CDR2 SQIVND (reference sequence). The CDR3 loop reads CASRENVGGSSYNEQFF. In nucleotides, the CDR3 is TGTGCCAGTAGGGAAAACGTTGGCGGGAGCTCCTACAATGAGCAGTTCTTC.

In this sample, this clonotype turned up many times. J is TRBJ2-1 and V is TRBV10-1; TRBD2 might be the D (5 bases). Germline loops: CDR1 WNHNN, CDR2 SYGVQD (reference sequence). The CDR3 length is 15 residues. V lost 2 bases and J lost 1, with 9 bases in between. In DNA form, the CDR3 reads TGCGCCAGCAGTGAGGAAGGAGGATCCTACAATGAGCAGTTCTTC. It codes for CASSEEGGSYNEQFF.

Of note for this clonotype: This may stem from a read error, because a much larger clone lies one nucleotide away. The V gene is TRBV28, the J gene TRBJ1-1; D gene uncertain. This CDR3 is 12 amino acids long. CDR1 MDHEN and CDR2 SYDVKM come from the germline V gene. In DNA, the CDR3 is TGTACCAGCTGTTTTAAGAACACTGAAGCTTTCTTT. Encoded protein: CTSCFKNTEAFF.

This clonotype was seen repeatedly, ten times or more. V and J are TRBV20-1 and TRBJ2-3, with D uncertain. V lost 3 bases and J lost 2, with 6 bases in between. Per the germline V gene, CDR1 is DFQATT and CDR2 is SNEGSKA (reference sequence). The CDR3 loop spans 12 amino acids. In DNA form, the CDR3 reads TGCAGTGCTAGCGAGATCACAGATACGCAGTATTTT. This codes for CSASEITDTQYF.

The V call is TRBV14, the J call TRBJ2-7; 7 bases agree with TRBD2. This CDR3 has 16 residues. V lost 4 bases, J lost 4 bases, and 13 bases stayed unmatched. Per germline, CDR1 SGHDN and CDR2 FVKESK. CDR3: CASSRVLLAGRYEQYF. The DNA for the CDR3 is TGTGCCAGCAGCCGAGTTTTGTTAGCGGGTCGATACGAGCAGTACTTC.

The sample holds a few counts of this clonotype. The chain carries TRBV9 and TRBJ2-7, with D perhaps TRBD2 (5 bases). Trimming pared 0 bases from V and 0 bases from J, leaving 10 bases between. This CDR3 spans 15 amino acids. The V gene's germline CDR1 is SGDLS and CDR2 YYNGEE. As DNA, the CDR3 is TGTGCCAGCAGCGTAGAGGTGGGAGCCTCCTACGAGCAGTACTTC. This encodes CASSVEVGASYEQYF.

This clonotype was seen at least ten times. The chain combines TRBV11-2 with TRBJ2-7, with unresolved D. The CDR3 is 14 residues long. Per germline, CDR1 SGHAT and CDR2 FQNNGV. Trimming removed 3 bases from V and 0 bases from J, with 9 bases in between. The CDR3 DNA reads TGTGCCAGCAGCTTCTGGAGATCCTCCTACGAGCAGTACTTC. Amino acid sequence: CASSFWRSSYEQYF.

This clonotype was picked up a small number of times. The rearrangement joins TRBV9 to TRBJ1-1; maybe TRBD1 (5 bases). Trimming removed 3 bases at V and 11 bases at J, with 14 bases between. The CDR3 sequence is 12 residues long. CDR1 and CDR2 (germline): SGDLS, YYNGEE. CDR3: CASSGTPGRAFF. The CDR3 nucleotides read TGTGCCAGCAGCGGGACACCGGGTCGGGCTTTCTTT.

This clonotype was observed many times. One end of the junction fails to match germline, which may point to a read error. CDR3 protein: CASSVARDTQAFF. The CDR3 DNA is TGTGCCAGCAGCGTAGCGCGGGACACTCAAGCTTTCTTT. The V gene is TRBV9, the J gene TRBJ1-1, with a tentative D call TRBD1 (6 bases). Germline V gene data show CDR1 as SGDLS and CDR2 as YYNGEE. CDR3 length: 13 residues. Full variable domain (rest looked up from reference TRBV9 and TRBJ1-1): DSGVTQTPKHLITATGQRVTLRCSPRSGDLSVYWYQQSLDQGLQFLIQYYNGEERAKGNILERFSAQQFPDLHSELNLSSLELGDSALYFCASSVARDTQAFFGQGTRLTVV.

The chain has TRBV12-3 or TRBV12-4 and TRBJ2-4; no firm D call. The CDR3 has 11 residues. V lost 3 bases and J lost 9, with 6 bases in between. The CDR3: CASSFSGIQYF. The DNA of the CDR3 is TGTGCCAGCAGTTTCTCGGGCATTCAGTACTTC.

The chain is built from TRBV4-1 and TRBJ2-3, with 8 bases fitting TRBD2. Germline V lookup: CDR1 MGHRA, CDR2 YSYEKL. The ends lost 4 bases at V and 0 bases at J; junction bases unmatched: 6. The CDR3 is 16 residues long. The CDR3 here is CASSPRTSSSTDTQYF. CDR3 DNA: TGCGCCAGCAGCCCGCGGACTAGCAGTAGCACAGATACGCAGTATTTT.